The rows below give T cell receptor beta chains drawn from one sample of a study of graft-versus-host responses after intestinal transplantation. No antigen is known for these receptors. This table comes from immunoSEQ multiplex PCR, and its TCRdb copy is limited to in-frame clones, with some not included. Among roughly 100,000 clones listed, 93% were seen once. The sample consisted of unstimulated CD8+ T cells sorted from spleen or lymph node cells, taken before intestinal transplant. The receptors were sampled from a human donor who received an intestinal transplant. Each CDR3 is given with its conserved first and last residue. The order of the fields is V gene, D gene, clone size, J gene, CDR3 DNA, CDR3 protein. D genes are given only for firm matches. For some rows the clone size is stated as once, few or many, or as a class when expanded; others skip it.

TRBV2	.	once	TRBJ1-2	TGTGCCAGCGGGGGAACAGGTTTACAGTATGGCTACACCTTC	CASGGTGLQYGYTF
TRBV11-2	.	.	TRBJ2-2	TGTGCCAGCGGGGCGGGGGAGCTGTTTTTT	CASGAGELFF
TRBV10-2	.	.	TRBJ2-7	TGCGCCAGCAGTGAGTCGAAGCTTGGGGACTACGAGCAGTACTTC	CASSESKLGDYEQYF
TRBV5-4	TRBD2	.	TRBJ2-7	TGTGCCAGCAGCACAGGACTAGCTGTTTACGAGCAGTACTTC	CASSTGLAVYEQYF
TRBV7-7	.	.	TRBJ2-5	TGTGCCAGCAGCTTGCTGGGGGAAGAGACCCAGTACTTC	CASSLLGEETQYF
TRBV7-8	TRBD1	.	TRBJ2-5	TGTGCCAGCAGCTTTCTGGGACAGAAAGAGACCCAGTACTTC	CASSFLGQKETQYF
TRBV19	.	.	TRBJ2-7	TGTGCCAGTAGTATAGGAAGGGGCCCCTCCTACGAGCAGTACTTC	CASSIGRGPSYEQYF
TRBV4-2	.	.	TRBJ1-6	TGTGCCAGCAGCCAAGAGTTACAGGGTAGCAGTTCACCCCTCCACTTT	CASSQELQGSSSPLHF
TRBV29-1	TRBD2	.	TRBJ2-3	TGCAGCGTCGTGCGGGGGGAAGTGGTTGTTGATACGCAGTATTTT	CSVVRGEVVVDTQYF
TRBV7-9	.	.	TRBJ1-5	TGTGCCAGCAGCCCTTCCGGGGACTATCAGCCCCAGCATTTT	CASSPSGDYQPQHF
TRBV4-2	TRBD1	.	TRBJ2-7	TGTGCCAGCAGCCCTAACAGGGGGACGGACGAGCAGTACTTC	CASSPNRGTDEQYF
TRBV7-9	TRBD1	.	TRBJ2-3	TGTGCCAGCAGGACAGGGTACCCAGATACGCAGTATTTT	CASRTGYPDTQYF
TRBV30	.	.	TRBJ1-3	TGTGCCTGGATATTAGGCTACACCATATATTTT	CAWILGYTIYF
TRBV7-9	TRBD1	.	TRBJ2-7	TGTGCCAGCAGTCCGGGACAGGGCGATTCCTACGAGCAGTACTTC	CASSPGQGDSYEQYF
TRBV2	.	.	TRBJ2-7	TGTGCCAGCAGTGAAACGTTTGGGGATCCCGAGCAGTACTTC	CASSETFGDPEQYF
TRBV19	TRBD1	.	TRBJ2-7	TGTGCCAGTAGTATTAGACAGGGCCTCTACGAGCAGTACTTC	CASSIRQGLYEQYF
TRBV27	TRBD2	.	TRBJ2-3	TGTGCCAGCAGTCCGGGACTAGCCACAGATACGCAGTATTTT	CASSPGLATDTQYF
TRBV7-9	TRBD1	.	TRBJ1-2	TGTGCCAGCAGCTCAGATACAGGGGCTCAAAACTATGGCTACACCTTC	CASSSDTGAQNYGYTF
TRBV5-3	.	.	TRBJ2-1	TGTGCCAGAAGCTTAAAATCTGGGCTAGCGAGTCTGAATGAGCAGTTCTTC	CARSLKSGLASLNEQFF
TRBV29-1	.	.	TRBJ1-1	TGCAGCGTTTTGAGAGACACTGAAGCTTTCTTT	CSVLRDTEAFF
TRBV6-5	.	.	TRBJ1-1	TGTGCCAGCAGTGTGGGCACTGAAGCTTTCTTT	CASSVGTEAFF
TRBV19	.	.	TRBJ1-6	TGTGCCAGTAGTATAATGGGGGCGAATAATTCACCCCTCCACTTT	CASSIMGANNSPLHF
TRBV5-6	.	once	TRBJ2-1	TGTGCCAGCAGCTTGGCCGAGGAGGGTAACAATGAGCAGTTCTTC	CASSLAEEGNNEQFF
TRBV4-1	.	.	TRBJ2-3	TGCGCCAGCAGCCAAGATCATCTCAGCCGCACAGATACGCAGTATTTT	CASSQDHLSRTDTQYF
TRBV7-9	TRBD1	few	TRBJ2-7	TGTGCCAGCAGCCTGGGACAGGGTAGGGACGAGCAGTACTTC	CASSLGQGRDEQYF
TRBV4-1	TRBD1	.	TRBJ2-1	TGCGCCAGCAGCCAAACTCTGGGACAGGGAGAAGGGAATGAGCAGTTCTTC	CASSQTLGQGEGNEQFF
TRBV6-5	.	.	TRBJ2-7	TGTGCCAGCAGTTACCGGGTCAGGCCCTACGAGCAGTACTTC	CASSYRVRPYEQYF
TRBV30	.	once	TRBJ2-7	TGTGCCTGGAGCCGAAGTTTCTGGGACGAGCAGTACTTC	CAWSRSFWDEQYF
TRBV27	TRBD1	.	TRBJ1-1	TGTGCCAGCAGTTTCTCGCCGACAGGGGGCTACACTGAAGCTTTCTTT	CASSFSPTGGYTEAFF
TRBV4-1	TRBD2	.	TRBJ2-7	TGCGCCAGCAGCCATACTTCGCTAGCGGACTCCTACGAGCAGTACTTC	CASSHTSLADSYEQYF
TRBV5-1	.	.	TRBJ2-7	TGCGCCAGCAGCATATCCGGGAGCACCTACGAGCAGTACTTC	CASSISGSTYEQYF
TRBV7-9	.	.	TRBJ1-2	TGTGCCCAACTACCGCTGGCAGGGGAAGTCTATGGCTACACCTTC	CAQLPLAGEVYGYTF
TRBV11-2	TRBD1	.	TRBJ2-7	TGTGCCAGCAGCCCCCGGGACAGCCCCTACGAGCAGTACTTC	CASSPRDSPYEQYF